This record looks at one T cell receptor beta chain sequence and its context. Its target is not known. The entry originates in a study of T cell responses to AZD1222 COVID-19 vaccine. Sequenced by immunoSEQ multiplex PCR; TCRdb stores in-frame clones only, minus some. The sample includes approximately 61,000 clones, about 81% of them seen just once. Study-wide results and limits: There were mostly white British donors and more females than males, and clonal diversity was possibly underestimated. Receipt of two AZD1222 doses was followed by a rise in Spike-specific TCR breadth and depth. Sampling captured repertoires only after the peak T cell response. Epitopes outside B.1.351 and B.1.1.7 mutated regions reportedly drew nearly half of spike TCRs.

The sequencing here drew on peripheral blood, taken 28 days after the second AZD1222 dose. The receptor was isolated from an adult who received the AZD1222 COVID-19 vaccine.

The CDR3 loop reads CASSLTADTQYF. In DNA form, the CDR3 reads TGTGCCAGCAGCCTTACGGCAGATACGCAGTATTTT. The rearrangement uses TRBV5-6 and TRBJ2-3, with unresolved D. Germline assignment: CDR1 SGHDT and CDR2 YYEEEE. V was pared by 4 bases and J by 4 bases, with 7 bases between. The CDR3 loop spans 12 amino acids.